The clone carrying this TCR beta chain was seen many times. Its antigen is as yet unknown. The V segment lost 4 bases and the J segment 4 bases; nucleotides outside the gene matches: 4. Germline lookup yields CDR1 SGHRS and CDR2 YFSETQ. The CDR3 contains 14 residues. The data originate from a study of T cell repertoires in cytomegalovirus infection. TCRdb processed the reads anew with MiXCR; each CDR3 protein has one entry. The sample consists of roughly 920,000 distinct CDR3 sequences, approximately 30% of them appearing once. The chain has TRBV5-1 and TRBJ2-1, with TRBD2 matching over 8 bases. The source was cultured CD8+ T cells from PBMCs, collected from culture after CMV antigen stimulation. The clonotype comes from a human donor in good health (CMV status not recorded). Some clones in this sample may be carry-over from other donors' samples. The CDR3 nucleotides are TGCGCCAGCAGCCAACTAGCGGTATACAATGAGCAGTTCTTC. It translates to CASSQLAVYNEQFF.